This T cell receptor beta chain was sequenced for a study of cytomegalovirus exposure and HLA in healthy donors. CDR1 is LGHNA, CDR2 YSLEER, per germline. The CDR3 runs to 14 residues. Trimming left V 4 bases short and J 5 bases short, with 9 bases between. PCR amplification relied on 60 Vbeta primers (plus 13 Jbeta primers). Sequenced by immunoSEQ multiplex PCR; TCRdb stores in-frame clones only, minus some. The sample records under 200,000 clones, over 70% being singletons. Study results and caveats: Association with HLA alleles at 0.05 false discovery rate was found for around 17,000 TCR beta sequences in a later analysis.

On this clone itself: The antigen is unknown.

Sequencing was performed on PBMCs. The receptor was isolated from a man aged 50 or older in good health and CMV-seronegative. This chain uses TRBV4-3 with TRBJ1-6, with D unclear. The CDR3 here is CASSLVENNSPLHF. CDR3 in DNA: TGCGCCAGCAGCCTCGTGGAGAATAATTCACCCCTCCACTTT.